The present TCR beta chain was sequenced within a study of blood T cells in healthy people across ages. From germline, CDR1 is LNHNV and CDR2 YYDKDF (reference sequence). V was clipped by 4 bases and J by 8 bases; unmatched bases: 11. CDR3 size: 17 residues. The use of a sample-barcoded 5' primer and a J-beta primer mix characterized a second PCR of roughly 6 to 12 cycles. MiXCR, applied by TCRdb to the 5' RACE reads, yields one record per CDR3 protein. The sample yields about 1 million distinct CDR3 sequences, about 25% seen once. This same sample was also taken into another study, of T cells of mothers and their children.

This sequence originates from a girl aged 2-10 years in good health. Sequenced: blood. The chain joins TRBV15 to TRBJ2-1, with TRBD2 matching over 13 bases. The CDR3 bases are TGTGCCACCAGCATCACTCAGAAGGGACTAGCGGGATATGAGCAGTTCTTC. This encodes CATSITQKGLAGYEQFF.